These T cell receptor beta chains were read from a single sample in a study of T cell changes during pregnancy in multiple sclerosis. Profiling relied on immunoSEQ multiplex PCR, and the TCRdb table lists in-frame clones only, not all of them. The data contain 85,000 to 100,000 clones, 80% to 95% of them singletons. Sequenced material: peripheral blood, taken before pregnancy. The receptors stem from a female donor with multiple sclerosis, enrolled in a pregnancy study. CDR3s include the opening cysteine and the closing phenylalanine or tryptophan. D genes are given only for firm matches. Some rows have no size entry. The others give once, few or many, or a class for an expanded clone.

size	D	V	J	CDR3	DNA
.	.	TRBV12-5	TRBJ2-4	CASGLVLENIQYF	TGTGCTAGTGGTTTGGTACTAGAAAACATTCAGTACTTC
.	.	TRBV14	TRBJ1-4	CASSQRGGTYEKLFF	TGTGCCAGCAGCCAACGCGGAGGGACCTATGAAAAACTGTTTTTT
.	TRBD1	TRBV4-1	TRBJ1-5	CASSQGPDPQGAIWISNQPQHF	TGCGCCAGCAGCCAAGGTCCGGACCCACAGGGGGCGATCTGGATTAGCAATCAGCCCCAGCATTTT
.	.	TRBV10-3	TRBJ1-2	CAISDGNYGYTF	TGTGCCATCAGTGACGGTAACTATGGCTACACCTTC
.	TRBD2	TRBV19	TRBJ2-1	CASSIGTSDMDEQFF	TGTGCCAGTAGTATCGGGACTAGCGATATGGATGAGCAGTTCTTC
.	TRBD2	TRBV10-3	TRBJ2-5	CASTTSGYQETQYF	TGTGCCTCTACGACTAGCGGATACCAAGAGACCCAGTACTTC
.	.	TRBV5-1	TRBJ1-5	CASSFRQPQNQPQHF	TGCGCCAGCAGCTTTCGACAGCCCCAGAATCAGCCCCAGCATTTT
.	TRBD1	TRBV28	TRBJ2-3	CASSLSGGALDTQYF	TGTGCCAGCAGTTTATCAGGGGGCGCGTTGGATACGCAGTATTTT
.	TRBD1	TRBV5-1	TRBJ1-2	CASRRTGEGYTF	TGCGCCAGCCGCCGGACAGGGGAGGGCTACACCTTC
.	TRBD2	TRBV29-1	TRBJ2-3	CSVGFVAGDTQYF	TGCAGCGTCGGATTCGTAGCGGGAGATACGCAGTATTTT
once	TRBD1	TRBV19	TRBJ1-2	CATYDGPQGSHGYTF	TGTGCCACCTACGATGGCCCACAGGGGTCCCATGGCTACACCTTC
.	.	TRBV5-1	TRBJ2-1	CASSLELAFQFF	TGCGCCAGCAGCTTGGAACTAGCCTTCCAGTTCTTC
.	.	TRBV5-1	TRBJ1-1	CASSLHEGANTEAFF	TGCGCCAGCAGCCTGCACGAGGGAGCGAACACTGAAGCTTTCTTT
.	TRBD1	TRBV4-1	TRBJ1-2	CASSPRQGSNYGYTF	TGCGCCAGCAGCCCCCGACAGGGGTCTAACTATGGCTACACCTTC
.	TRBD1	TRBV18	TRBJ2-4	CASSPGTGFANIQYF	TGTGCCAGCTCACCCGGGACAGGGTTCGCGAACATTCAGTACTTC
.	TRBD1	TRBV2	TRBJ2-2	CASRAGTGFTGELFF	TGTGCCAGCAGAGCCGGGACAGGGTTCACCGGGGAGCTGTTTTTT
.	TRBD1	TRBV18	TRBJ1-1	CASSLDRGMNTEAFF	TGTGCCAGCTCACTGGACAGGGGGATGAACACTGAAGCTTTCTTT
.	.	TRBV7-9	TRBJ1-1	CASSRVANTEAFF	TGTGCCAGCAGCCGAGTCGCGAACACTGAAGCTTTCTTT
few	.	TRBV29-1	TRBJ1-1	CSVERQGTEAFF	TGCAGCGTTGAGCGGCAGGGGACTGAAGCTTTCTTT
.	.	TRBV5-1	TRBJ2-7	CASSPPQAANEQYF	TGCGCCAGCAGCCCCCCCCAGGCCGCTAACGAGCAGTACTTC
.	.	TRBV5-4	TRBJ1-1	CASSSRQISYLNTEAFF	TGTGCCAGCAGCTCCCGACAGATATCATATTTGAACACTGAAGCTTTCTTT
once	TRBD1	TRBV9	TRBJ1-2	CASSPTGGGNYGYTF	TGTGCCAGCAGTCCGACAGGGGGCGGAAACTATGGCTACACCTTC
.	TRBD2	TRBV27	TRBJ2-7	CASTNVGGENPYEQYF	TGTGCCAGCACGAACGTCGGGGGGGAAAATCCCTACGAGCAGTACTTC
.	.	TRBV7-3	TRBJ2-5	CASSLTPGSETQYF	TGTGCCAGCAGCTTAACACCAGGGTCAGAGACCCAGTACTTC
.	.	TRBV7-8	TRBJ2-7	CASSLRGTLSSYEQYF	TGTGCCAGCAGCTTACGGGGGACTTTAAGCTCCTACGAGCAGTACTTC
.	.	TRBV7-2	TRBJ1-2	CASSPSWRGFYGYTF	TGTGCCAGCAGCCCGTCGTGGAGGGGCTTCTATGGCTACACCTTC